The 32 T cell receptor beta chains below come from one sample, sequenced in a study of monozygotic twins with inflammatory bowel disease. TCRdb re-called the 5' RACE reads; every CDR3 protein appears as one record, without DNA. This specimen shows 200,000 to 250,000 distinct CDR3 sequences; the ten leading clones hold roughly 1.5%. The sample taken for sequencing was blood. Source of these receptors: a human donor with ulcerative colitis or Crohn's disease, or a healthy co-twin of an affected twin (not recorded which).

The chain employs TRBV6-1 and TRBJ2-3. The CDR3 has 13 residues. Germline loops: CDR1 MNHNS, CDR2 SASEGT. The CDR3 loop reads CASSEVATDTQYF.

The chain is built from TRBV5-1 and TRBJ1-1. Germline V gives CDR1 SGHRS, CDR2 YFSETQ. This CDR3 is built from 13 residues. The CDR3 protein is CASSWVENTEAFF.

This chain uses TRBV4-1 with TRBJ1-5; there is no DNA to check the TCRdb D call of TRBD1. The CDR3 contains 13 residues. Per the germline V gene, CDR1 is MGHRA and CDR2 is YSYEKL. This CDR3 is CASSHEGHQPQHF.

The CDR3 loop is CASTNWGEKLFF. The chain has TRBV12-3 or TRBV12-4 and TRBJ1-4. The CDR3 is 12 amino acids.

V is TRBV6-5 and J is TRBJ1-4; TCRdb gives TRBD1 as the D gene, but with no DNA this cannot be confirmed. From germline, CDR1 is MNHEY and CDR2 SVGAGI. This CDR3 has 18 amino acids. CDR3 region: CASSYSRRWTATNEKLFF.

The gene calls are TRBV20-1 and TRBJ2-5; lacking DNA, the TRBD2 call made by TCRdb goes unchecked. Germline loops: CDR1 DFQATT, CDR2 SNEGSKA (reference sequence). This CDR3 comprises 12 residues. The CDR3 loop is CSARLAQETQYF.

This chain connects TRBV18 to TRBJ2-1; checking the TCRdb D call of TRBD2 is not possible without DNA. CDR3 length: 16 residues. Looked up from germline, CDR1 is KGHSH and CDR2 is LQKENI. CDR3 region: CASSSRLAGGKNEQFF.

The chain joins TRBV3-1 to TRBJ2-3. This CDR3 spans 15 amino acids. CDR1 LGHDT and CDR2 YNNKEL come from the germline V gene (reference sequence). CDR3: CASSQPRARTDTQYF.

The chain couples TRBV7-8 to TRBJ2-3; no DNA is available, so the TRBD1 call from TCRdb remains unchecked. The germline V gene encodes CDR1 SGHVS and CDR2 FQNEAQ. The CDR3 runs 17 residues. CDR3 sequence: CASSWTPSGQGTDTQYF.

The chain has TRBV7-6 and TRBJ2-2; TCRdb reports TRBD1, a call that lacks DNA to check it against. This CDR3 is 16 amino acids long. Germline values: CDR1 SGHVS, CDR2 FNYEAQ. The CDR3 here is CASSSRGSGGTGELFF.

The rearrangement joins TRBV20-1 to TRBJ2-1. This CDR3 is built from 14 residues. The V gene's germline CDR1 is DFQATT and CDR2 SNEGSKA (reference sequence). The CDR3 region is CSARDSWDYNEQFF.

The chain is built from TRBV5-1 and TRBJ2-2; TCRdb's D gene call, TRBD1, goes unchecked for lack of DNA. Germline values: CDR1 SGHRS, CDR2 YFSETQ. The CDR3 is made up of 14 amino acids. CDR3: CASSGALGTGELFF.

This chain links TRBV20-1 with TRBJ2-1; TCRdb's D call, TRBD1, is unchecked because there is no DNA. The CDR3 contains 16 residues. Germline V gene sequence: CDR1 DFQATT, CDR2 SNEGSKA (reference sequence). CDR3 sequence: CSARGPRDRAYNEQFF.

This CDR3 is CASSYPPTGVNTEAFF. This chain uses TRBV6-2 or TRBV6-3 with TRBJ1-1; TCRdb indicates TRBD1, and absent DNA this call remains unverified. Germline lookup yields CDR1 MNHEY and CDR2 SVGEGT. CDR3 length: 16 residues.

V and J are TRBV12-3 or TRBV12-4 and TRBJ2-6; TCRdb lists TRBD1, though no DNA is available to test this call. The CDR3 is 16 amino acids. This chain's CDR3 is CASSSTGTSGANVLTF.

The chain recombines TRBV2 with TRBJ1-5. CDR1 and CDR2 (germline): SNHLY, FYNNEI. This CDR3 has 13 residues. CDR3 residues: CASKVGGNQPQHF.

The chain links TRBV29-1 to TRBJ2-5; without DNA, the TCRdb call of TRBD2 cannot be checked. Germline lookup yields CDR1 SQVTM and CDR2 ANQGSEA. This CDR3 is 12 amino acids long. The CDR3 sequence is CSVASRGETQYF. Drawing the rest from reference TRBV29-1 and TRBJ2-5, the complete variable domain is SAVISQKPSRDICQRGTSLTIQCQVDSQVTMMFWYRQQPGQSLTLIATANQGSEATYESGFVIDKFPISRPNLTFSTLTVSNMSPEDSSIYLCSVASRGETQYFGPGTRLLVL.

The rearrangement links TRBV7-9 to TRBJ1-1. Germline-derived CDR1 and CDR2 are SEHNR and FQNEAQ (reference sequence). The CDR3 runs to 11 residues. This chain's CDR3 is CASSTGAEAFF.

The chain carries TRBV3-1 and TRBJ1-3; the TRBD1 assignment by TCRdb is unverifiable without DNA. Per the germline V gene, CDR1 is LGHDT and CDR2 is YNNKEL (reference sequence). The CDR3 spans 15 residues. The CDR3 sequence: CASSQAGATRDTIYF.

The chain couples TRBV7-6 to TRBJ2-7; TCRdb indicates TRBD2, and absent DNA this call remains unverified. CDR1 and CDR2 (germline): SGHVS, FNYEAQ. The length of the CDR3 is 13 residues. The CDR3 reads CASSLAGAGLASF.

V usage is TRBV12-3 or TRBV12-4 and J usage is TRBJ1-1; TCRdb reports TRBD1, a call that lacks DNA to check it against. The CDR3 runs 15 residues. This chain's CDR3 is CASSPQDSQNTEAFF.

The chain uses TRBV28 and TRBJ2-7; absent DNA, TCRdb's TRBD2 call cannot be checked. This CDR3 comprises 17 residues. Germline CDR1 is MDHEN and CDR2 is SYDVKM. CDR3 region: CASSSIPGTKYSYEQYF.

The rearrangement uses TRBV7-2 and TRBJ2-5; TCRdb calls TRBD1, which cannot be checked without DNA. Germline loops: CDR1 SGHTA, CDR2 FQGNSA. The CDR3 is 15 amino acids. CDR3 protein: CASSNYRDREETQYF.

This sequence joins TRBV7-2 and TRBJ2-6. Germline lookup yields CDR1 SGHTA and CDR2 FQGNSA. This CDR3 region has 16 residues. The CDR3: CASSLVWVSGANVLTF. The full variable domain, with the rest looked up from reference TRBV7-2 and TRBJ2-6, is GAGVSQSPSNKVTEKGKDVELRCDPISGHTALYWYRQSLGQGLEFLIYFQGNSAPDKSGLPSDRFSAERTGGSVSTLTIQRTQQEDSAVYLCASSLVWVSGANVLTFGAGSRLTVL.

V gene TRBV6-2 or TRBV6-3 combines with J gene TRBJ1-5. The CDR3 contains 14 residues. In germline, CDR1 is MNHEY, CDR2 SVGEGT. The CDR3 loop is CASSPTRFNQPQHF.

V usage is TRBV7-3 and J usage is TRBJ2-3; TCRdb gives TRBD1 as the D gene, but with no DNA this cannot be confirmed. The germline gives CDR1 SGHTA, CDR2 FQGTGA. This CDR3 has 14 amino acids. CDR3 sequence reads: CASSFRDVTDTQYF.

The chain links TRBV12-3 or TRBV12-4 to TRBJ2-3; TCRdb designates TRBD2, a call that cannot be tested without DNA. This CDR3 has 13 residues. CDR3: CATDLGATDTQYF.

This rearrangement joins TRBV12-3 or TRBV12-4 to TRBJ1-4; TCRdb's D call, TRBD1, is unchecked because there is no DNA. The CDR3 is made up of 14 amino acids. The CDR3 region is CASSPEGQGGKLFF.

The rearrangement links TRBV11-2 to TRBJ1-2; no DNA is available, so the TRBD1 call from TCRdb remains unchecked. CDR3 length: 15 amino acids. Germline lookup yields CDR1 SGHAT and CDR2 FQNNGV. This chain's CDR3 is CASSWDRGRNYGYTF.

The chain uses TRBV6-1 and TRBJ2-3; lacking DNA, the TRBD1 call made by TCRdb goes unchecked. Germline lookup yields CDR1 MNHNS and CDR2 SASEGT. The CDR3 loop spans 14 amino acids. The CDR3 loop is CASTERGTTDTQYF.

The chain combines TRBV6-1 with TRBJ1-2; TCRdb gives TRBD1 as the D gene, but with no DNA this cannot be confirmed. The germline CDR1 and CDR2 sequences are MNHNS and SASEGT. The CDR3 runs to 17 residues. The CDR3 is CASSEVWTDSYWDGYTF.

The chain uses TRBV4-2 and TRBJ2-3; the D gene TCRdb calls, TRBD2, cannot be checked with no DNA. Germline CDR1 reads LGHNA; CDR2 reads YNFKEQ. CDR3 length: 18 amino acids. This CDR3 is CASSLGLAGGPGTDTQYF.